The next 15 T cell receptor beta chains were all read from a single sample in a study of cytomegalovirus exposure and HLA in healthy donors. Libraries were prepared by immunoSEQ multiplex PCR; TCRdb keeps only in-frame clonotypes and omits some of them. Seen here are some 170,000 clones, under 90% observed once, and the top ten hold 9% to 12%. The sample comprised PBMCs. The receptor source for this set is a woman younger than 35 in good health and CMV-seropositive.

This sequence joins TRBV19 and TRBJ2-7, with a weak D call TRBD2 (5 bases). Trimming took off 3 bases at V and 6 bases at J, with 12 bases between the two ends. There are 13 residues in the CDR3. Germline V gene lookup returns CDR1 LNHDA and CDR2 SQIVND (reference sequence). DNA of the CDR3: TGTGCCAGTAGTATCTATAGCGTCGGCGAGCAGTACTTC. Translation: CASSIYSVGEQYF.

This clone was observed once. The V and J genes are TRBV27 and TRBJ2-1; 8 positions agree with TRBD1. J gave up 10 bases and V 7 bases, and 15 bases lay outside the gene matches. The CDR3 length is 15 residues. The germline gives CDR1 MNHEY, CDR2 SMNVEV (reference sequence). Here the CDR3 reads CASTLVGTGKGEQFF. The DNA of the CDR3 is TGTGCCAGCACCCTTGTCGGGACAGGCAAGGGAGAGCAGTTCTTC.

The chain couples TRBV28 to TRBJ2-1, with 9 bases matching TRBD2. CDR3 length: 15 residues. V trimming: 2 bases; J trimming: 6 bases; junction bases outside the gene matches: 5. The germline gives CDR1 MDHEN, CDR2 SYDVKM. The CDR3 loop is CASSLLAGKGNEQFF. For the CDR3, the DNA is TGTGCCAGCAGTTTACTAGCGGGAAAGGGCAATGAGCAGTTCTTC.

The chain uses TRBV4-1 and TRBJ1-2; D gene uncertain. The CDR3 loop spans 14 amino acids. Germline loops: CDR1 MGHRA, CDR2 YSYEKL. Trimming pared 6 bases from V and 1 base from J, leaving 12 bases between. The CDR3 here is CASSRVAINYGYTF. CDR3 in DNA: TGCGCCAGCAGTCGGGTGGCTATTAACTATGGCTACACCTTC.

V gene TRBV10-3 combines with J gene TRBJ2-7; TRBD1 matches at 7 bases. The length of the CDR3 is 13 residues. V shed 6 bases and J 5 bases; nucleotides not matched to a gene: 7. Germline V CDR1 and CDR2: ENHRY, SYGVKD. The CDR3 loop reads CAIRTGQSHEQYF. CDR3 in DNA: TGTGCCATCAGGACGGGACAGTCCCACGAGCAGTACTTC.

The J gene is TRBJ2-2, the V gene TRBV30, with D possibly matching TRBD2 (5 bases). The V and J ends lost 3 bases and 5 bases respectively, with 10 bases between them. This CDR3 region has 13 residues. Germline V gene lookup returns CDR1 GTSNPN and CDR2 SVGIG (reference sequence). The CDR3 DNA is TGTGCCTGGAGATTGGGAGTTACCGGGGAGCTGTTTTTT. As protein: CAWRLGVTGELFF.

CDR3 protein: CASSQGTGNSNQPQHF. The CDR3 DNA reads TGCGCCAGCAGCCAAGGGACAGGGAACAGCAATCAGCCCCAGCATTTT. The J gene is TRBJ1-5, the V gene TRBV4-1, with TRBD1 matching 8 bases. Trimming at V came to 1 base and at J to 1 base, leaving 3 bases not matched to a gene. CDR3 length equals 16 residues. Germline CDR1 and CDR2: MGHRA and YSYEKL.

The gene calls are TRBV25-1 and TRBJ2-1; 10 bases are a match to TRBD2. This CDR3 is built from 17 residues. Trimming removed 5 bases from V and 9 bases from J; junction bases left unmatched: 16. The V gene's germline CDR1 is MGHDK and CDR2 SYGVNS. The CDR3, as DNA: TGTGCCAGCAGTCCCCGAAAGGTGTCAGCGGGAGGGTTTGAGCAGTTCTTC. Translating gives CASSPRKVSAGGFEQFF.

The chain joins TRBV29-1 to TRBJ2-7, with 9 bases identical to TRBD2. Germline loops: CDR1 SQVTM, CDR2 ANQGSEA. Germline trimming cut 0 bases from V and 0 bases from J; bases unmatched to any gene: 24. The CDR3 totals 22 residues. CDR3 amino acids: CSVEDRGTLGVAGEWNSYEQYF. CDR3 sequence (DNA): TGCAGCGTTGAAGATCGGGGGACCCTGGGAGTAGCGGGAGAATGGAACTCCTACGAGCAGTACTTC.

The rearrangement uses TRBV5-4 and TRBJ2-7; 13 nucleotides agree with TRBD2. This CDR3 spans 17 amino acids. From germline, CDR1 is SGHNT and CDR2 YYREEE (reference sequence). The V segment lost 4 bases and the J segment 2 bases; nucleotides outside the gene matches: 9. The DNA of the CDR3 is TGTGCCAGCAGCCCAGGACTAGCGGGAGCTTTCGCCTACGAGCAGTACTTC. Translated: CASSPGLAGAFAYEQYF.

V is TRBV2 and J is TRBJ2-2, with 7 bases matching TRBD1. CDR3 length: 14 amino acids. V lost 10 bases, J lost 6 bases, and 11 bases stayed unmatched. CDR1 SNHLY and CDR2 FYNNEI come from the germline V gene. In DNA form, the CDR3 reads TGTGCCACGGGCCTTTTTCAGGGGGCCGGGGAGCTGTTTTTT. This codes for CATGLFQGAGELFF.

This clone was seen only once. The genes are TRBV6-1 and TRBJ1-3, with D uncertain. CDR3 size: 16 residues. V was shortened by 2 bases and J by 0 bases, with 11 bases between the two germline ends. Germline CDR1 MNHNS, CDR2 SASEGT. The CDR3 coding sequence is TGTGCCAGCAGTGAACTAGACGGGAACTCTGGAAACACCATATATTTT. It translates to CASSELDGNSGNTIYF.

The rearrangement joins TRBV5-4 to TRBJ1-1, with D perhaps TRBD1 (5 bases). The V end was cut by 5 bases, the J end by 1 base, with 9 bases between. Germline CDR1 and CDR2: SGHNT and YYREEE (reference sequence). CDR3 length: 13 residues. The CDR3 region has the DNA TGTGCCAGCAGACGAGACAGGAACACTGAAGCTTTCTTT. It specifies CASRRDRNTEAFF.

The gene calls are TRBV7-2 and TRBJ2-7, with 7 bases identical to TRBD1. The ends lost 5 bases at V and 2 bases at J; junction bases unmatched: 6. The germline V gene has CDR1 SGHTA and CDR2 FQGNSA. The CDR3 runs 14 residues. The CDR3 protein is CASSLNRGPYEQYF. DNA of the CDR3: TGTGCCAGCAGCCTAAACAGGGGTCCCTACGAGCAGTACTTC.

The rearrangement links TRBV11-3 to TRBJ1-1, with a tentative D call TRBD1 (6 bases). Germline CDR1 reads SGHNT; CDR2 reads YENEEA. The CDR3 length is 15 residues. With 0 bases removed from V and 11 bases from J, the gap between germline ends came to 19 bases. The CDR3 loop reads CASSLEVTRGTVAFF. The CDR3 DNA sequence: TGTGCCAGCAGCTTAGAGGTGACCAGGGGCACAGTGGCTTTCTTT.